Presented here are 20 T cell receptor beta chains from one specimen sequenced in a study of blood T cell repertoires in COVID-19. This table comes from immunoSEQ multiplex PCR, and its TCRdb copy is limited to in-frame clones, with some not included. The table lists around 140,000 clones, approximately 85% of them singletons, with roughly 1.9% in the top ten. Sequences were obtained from peripheral blood. The receptors shown here come from a man in his 70s with acute or convalescent COVID-19.

There are a few counts of this clone. The rearrangement joins TRBV13 to TRBJ2-3, with 15 nucleotides matching TRBD2. Germline trimming cut 5 bases from V and 3 bases from J; bases unmatched to any gene: 6. This CDR3 region has 17 residues. CDR1 PRHDT and CDR2 FYEKMQ come from the germline V gene (reference sequence). CDR3 amino acids: CASSTIGTSGGTDTQYF. In DNA form, the CDR3 reads TGTGCCAGCAGCACTATTGGGACTAGCGGGGGGACAGATACGCAGTATTTT.

The chain joins TRBV3-1 (or the pseudogene TRBV3-2) to TRBJ1-5, with D possibly matching TRBD1 (5 bases). The V end lost 6 bases, the J end lost 6 bases, and 15 bases lay between the germline ends. Germline V gene lookup returns CDR1 LGHDT and CDR2 YNNKEL (reference sequence). This CDR3 spans 14 amino acids. The CDR3, as DNA: TGTGCCAGCAGTTTCTCGGGGGGTGGTCAGCCCCAGCATTTT. The encoded protein is CASSFSGGGQPQHF.

The V gene is TRBV28, the J gene TRBJ1-1; 7 bases fit TRBD1. J lost 1 base, V lost 3 bases, and 11 bases had no gene match. CDR3 length: 17 residues. Germline CDR1 is MDHEN and CDR2 is SYDVKM. The CDR3 nucleotides are TGTGCCAGCAGTTTTATAGGGCCAGGGGGAGGGAACACTGAAGCTTTCTTT. Translating it yields CASSFIGPGGGNTEAFF. The whole variable domain, remainder taken from reference TRBV28 and TRBJ1-1, is DVKVTQSSRYLVKRTGEKVFLECVQDMDHENMFWYRQDPGLGLRLIYFSYDVKMKEKGDIPEGYSVSREKKERFSLILESASTNQTSMYLCASSFIGPGGGNTEAFFGQGTRLTVV.

The V gene is TRBV5-1, the J gene TRBJ2-7; 8 bases map to TRBD2. V lost 0 bases to trimming and J lost 6 bases; unmatched junction nucleotides: 11. The germline CDR1 and CDR2 sequences are SGHRS and YFSETQ. The CDR3 covers 16 residues. CDR3 residues: CASSLATAGAPFEQYF. DNA of the CDR3: TGCGCCAGCAGCTTGGCTACAGCGGGGGCCCCTTTCGAGCAGTACTTC.

The genes are TRBV5-5 and TRBJ1-4; 8 bases are a match to TRBD1. CDR1 SGHKS and CDR2 YYEKEE come from the germline V gene (reference sequence). The junction had 4 bases not matched to a gene; V was cut back by 4 bases and J by 5 bases. CDR3 length equals 14 residues. CDR3 region: CASSQDRDNEKLFF. The CDR3 DNA is TGTGCCAGCAGCCAGGACAGGGACAATGAAAAACTGTTTTTT.

V and J are TRBV27 and TRBJ2-6; D uncertain. The V and J ends lost 5 bases and 5 bases respectively, with 13 bases between them. This CDR3 region has 15 residues. Germline lookup yields CDR1 MNHEY and CDR2 SMNVEV (reference sequence). CDR3 region: CASSDPTTRANVLTF. The CDR3 DNA follows: TGTGCCAGCAGTGACCCGACAACCCGGGCCAACGTCCTGACTTTC.

V is TRBV11-3 and J is TRBJ2-3, with a tentative D call TRBD1 (5 bases). The length of the CDR3 is 17 residues. CDR1 SGHNT and CDR2 YENEEA come from the germline V gene. Trimming removed 0 bases at V and 4 bases at J, with 17 bases between. Here the CDR3 DNA reads TGTGCCAGCAGCTTAGATCGGTTAGGGGTCGGAGCAGATACGCAGTATTTT. The encoded protein is CASSLDRLGVGADTQYF.

The chain is built from TRBV24-1 and TRBJ2-1, with 14 positions matching TRBD2. Trimming cost V 7 bases and J 0 bases; bases outside gene matches: 7. The V gene's germline CDR1 is KGHDR and CDR2 SFDVKD. The CDR3 extends over 18 amino acids. The CDR3 DNA sequence: TGTGCCACCAGGGCGGGACTAGCGGGAGACGACTCCTACAATGAGCAGTTCTTC. Translated, it gives CATRAGLAGDDSYNEQFF.

This clone appeared once. The rearrangement uses TRBV7-9 and TRBJ1-2; D may be TRBD1 (5 bases). The germline V gene has CDR1 SEHNR and CDR2 FQNEAQ (reference sequence). The CDR3 length is 15 residues. V was clipped by 5 bases and J by 0 bases, with 13 bases between them. The CDR3 coding sequence is TGTGCCAGCAGCCCTGACAGCTCTTCTAACTATGGCTACACCTTC. Translating it yields CASSPDSSSNYGYTF.

This clone has only one observation. The chain employs TRBV25-1 and TRBJ1-1; 7 positions match TRBD1. The CDR3 sequence is 14 residues long. Germline CDR1 is MGHDK and CDR2 is SYGVNS. Germline trimming cut 3 bases from V and 2 bases from J; bases unmatched to any gene: 3. CDR3 sequence reads: CASSETGRNTEAFF. CDR3 nucleotide sequence: TGTGCCAGCAGTGAGACAGGGCGAAACACTGAAGCTTTCTTT. The complete variable domain, with remaining parts taken from reference TRBV25-1 and TRBJ1-1, reads EADIYQTPRYLVIGTGKKITLECSQTMGHDKMYWYQQDPGMELHLIHYSYGVNSTEKGDLSSESTVSRIRTEHFPLTLESARPSHTSQYLCASSETGRNTEAFFGQGTRLTVV.

V and J are TRBV18 and TRBJ2-5, with TRBD2 matching 12 bases. The CDR3 totals 14 residues. After removal of 5 bases from V and 5 bases from J, the junction contained 3 bases not matched to a gene. Germline V gene lookup returns CDR1 KGHSH and CDR2 LQKENI. The CDR3 DNA sequence: TGTGCCAGCTCAAGGACTAGCGGGGTTGAGACCCAGTACTTC. Protein: CASSRTSGVETQYF.

This chain uses TRBV9 with TRBJ1-2, with a possible D match to TRBD1 (6 bases). V lost 4 bases and J 2 bases, leaving 15 bases between the germline ends. This CDR3 region has 15 residues. From germline, CDR1 is SGDLS and CDR2 YYNGEE. CDR3 DNA: TGTGCCAGCAGCCCCCAAAGGACAGCGAACTATGGCTACACCTTC. This gives the protein CASSPQRTANYGYTF.

On this clone itself: A read error may produce the germline difference seen at one junction end. This chain joins TRBV5-4 and TRBJ2-3; 10 bases line up with TRBD1. The germline V gene has CDR1 SGHNT and CDR2 YYREEE (reference sequence). The CDR3 sequence is 14 residues long. This CDR3 reads CAGSSRQGANTQYF. The CDR3 nucleotides are TGTGCCGGCAGCAGTCGACAGGGGGCGAATACGCAGTATTTT.

V usage is TRBV11-2 and J usage is TRBJ1-2; 8 bases align to TRBD1. CDR1 and CDR2 from the germline V gene are SGHAT and FQNNGV. The CDR3 is 16 residues long. The V and J ends lost 1 base and 4 bases, in that order; junction bases with no gene match: 8. The CDR3 region is CASSLGSGQDGYGYTF. DNA of the CDR3: TGTGCCAGCAGCTTAGGTTCGGGACAGGACGGCTATGGCTACACCTTC.

V usage is TRBV23-1 and J usage is TRBJ2-1; 8 bases map to TRBD2. TRBV23-1 is labeled an ORF, and its function is uncertain. This CDR3 is 19 amino acids long. J lost 2 bases, V lost 7 bases, and 19 bases had no gene match. CDR3 region: CASTQRQDSTSGPYNEQFF. CDR3 in DNA: TGCGCCAGCACCCAACGACAGGATTCAACTAGCGGCCCCTACAATGAGCAGTTCTTC.

In nucleotides, the CDR3 is TGTGCCTGGAACCAACAGGGGTTCTCCTATAATTCACCCCTCCACTTT. Amino acid sequence: CAWNQQGFSYNSPLHF. The chain recombines TRBV30 with TRBJ1-6; 7 bases fit TRBD1. The CDR3 is 16 residues long. J gave up 0 bases and V 4 bases, and 6 bases lay outside the gene matches. Germline CDR1 reads GTSNPN; CDR2 reads SVGIG (reference sequence).

In this sample, this clone turned up once. The V call is TRBV18, the J call TRBJ2-5, with D perhaps matching TRBD1 (5 bases). Germline lookup yields CDR1 KGHSH and CDR2 LQKENI. Trimming took 5 bases from V and 4 from J, leaving 11 bases between them. The CDR3 length is 13 residues. CDR3 protein: CASSATGVETQYF. The DNA for the CDR3 is TGTGCCAGCTCAGCCACAGGCGTAGAGACCCAGTACTTC.

The chain employs TRBV7-9 and TRBJ2-7; D perhaps matches TRBD1 (6 bases). Per germline, CDR1 SEHNR and CDR2 FQNEAQ (reference sequence). This CDR3 contains 13 residues. Deletions cut 5 bases from V and 2 bases from J, with 10 bases between. CDR3 in amino acids: CASSLGQPYEQYF. The CDR3 DNA is TGTGCCAGCAGCCTCGGACAGCCCTACGAGCAGTACTTC. Full variable domain (rest looked up from reference TRBV7-9 and TRBJ2-7): DTGVSQNPRHKITKRGQNVTFRCDPISEHNRLYWYRQTLGQGPEFLTYFQNEAQLEKSRLLSDRFSAERPKGSFSTLEIQRTEQGDSAMYLCASSLGQPYEQYFGPGTRLTVT.

The rearrangement joins TRBV24-1 to TRBJ2-5; D is possibly TRBD2 (6 bases). Germline V gene data show CDR1 as KGHDR and CDR2 as SFDVKD. Trimming took 7 bases from V and 3 from J, leaving 11 bases between them. The CDR3 extends over 13 amino acids. The CDR3 DNA follows: TGTGCCACCAGCAAGGGAGGAAAAGAGACCCAGTACTTC. Amino acid sequence: CATSKGGKETQYF.

This chain links TRBV6-4 with TRBJ1-2, with TRBD1 identical over 10 bases. CDR3 length: 16 amino acids. Germline V gene sequence: CDR1 MRHNA, CDR2 SNTAGT. V lost 6 bases and J lost 4; bases outside the gene matches: 11. DNA for the CDR3: TGTGCCAGCAGGGCTACGTGGGACAGGGGAAGCTATGGCTACACCTTC. Amino acids: CASRATWDRGSYGYTF.